These T cell receptor beta chains were read from a single sample in a study of T-cell reconstitution after alpha-beta-depleted transplantation in children. One entry per CDR3 protein results from TCRdb running MiXCR on the PCR reads. The sample lists 200,000 to 250,000 distinct CDR3 sequences; approximately 9.9% were seen once. Sequences were derived from PBMCs from the stem cell graft donor, sampled from the stem cell graft. The receptors originated from a human donor who donated a stem cell graft to a child with SCID. Both conserved end residues are part of each CDR3.

v_gene,j_gene,CDR3aa
TRBV5-1,TRBJ1-1,CASSFGTGEITEAFF
TRBV19,TRBJ1-2,CASSIFPRDGYTF
TRBV29-1,TRBJ2-3,CSVERGSDTQYF
TRBV6-1,TRBJ1-1,CALSTGMNTEAFF
TRBV7-9,TRBJ1-2,CASSLPPEGSSYGYTF
TRBV11-2,TRBJ2-1,CASSPRGGNEQFF
TRBV19,TRBJ1-4,CASSGGFGSIPEKLFF
TRBV7-9,TRBJ1-5,CASSLGAEPNQPQHF
TRBV19,TRBJ1-6,CASTISAGDSPLHF
TRBV18,TRBJ1-1,CASSPVVNTEAFF